The present T cell receptor beta chain was sequenced within a study of CD8 T cells in ankylosing spondylitis. There are 13 residues in the CDR3. The germline V gene has CDR1 DFQATT and CDR2 SNEGSKA (reference sequence). V gave up 7 bases and J gave up 2 bases, with 13 bases separating them. TCRdb redid the calling of the 5' RACE reads with MiXCR, one entry per CDR3 protein. The sample records under 150,000 distinct CDR3 sequences, roughly a tenth being singletons. The specimen sequenced was blood, either unsorted or a sorted T cell fraction (not recorded which). V usage is TRBV20-1 and J usage is TRBJ2-3; D gene ambiguous. The receptor was derived from a male donor with ankylosing spondylitis or in good health (not recorded which). CDR3 sequence: CSGRDSITDTQYF. CDR3 nucleotide sequence: TGCAGTGGAAGGGATTCGATCACAGATACGCAGTATTTT.